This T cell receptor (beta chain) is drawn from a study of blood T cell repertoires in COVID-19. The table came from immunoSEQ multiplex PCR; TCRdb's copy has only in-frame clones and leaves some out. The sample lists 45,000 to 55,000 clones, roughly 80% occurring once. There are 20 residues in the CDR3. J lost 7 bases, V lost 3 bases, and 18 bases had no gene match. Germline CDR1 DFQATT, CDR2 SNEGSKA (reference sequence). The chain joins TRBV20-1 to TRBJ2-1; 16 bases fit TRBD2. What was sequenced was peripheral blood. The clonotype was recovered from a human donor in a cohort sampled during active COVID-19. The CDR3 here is CSASPADPGLAGGRANEQFF. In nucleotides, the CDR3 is TGCAGTGCTAGTCCCGCCGACCCGGGACTAGCGGGGGGGAGAGCTAATGAGCAGTTCTTC.